This passage covers 7 T cell receptor beta chains from one sample sequenced in a study of technical replicates of blood from a few donors. Repertoires were generated with immunoSEQ multiplex PCR, while TCRdb's copy carries only in-frame clones and drops some. The data hold roughly 72,000 clones, with 85% to 95% observed a single time. Sequenced material: T cells isolated from PBMCs. These receptors were collected from a human donor in good health.

The V gene is TRBV28, the J gene TRBJ2-7, with TRBD1 matching 8 bases. Germline-derived CDR1 and CDR2 are MDHEN and SYDVKM. V lost 5 bases to trimming and J lost 3 bases; unmatched junction nucleotides: 6. The length of the CDR3 is 14 residues. The CDR3 reads CASSLGQGYYEQYF. The DNA of the CDR3 is TGTGCCAGCAGTCTAGGACAGGGCTACTACGAGCAGTACTTC. Complete variable domain (other parts from reference TRBV28 and TRBJ2-7): DVKVTQSSRYLVKRTGEKVFLECVQDMDHENMFWYRQDPGLGLRLIYFSYDVKMKEKGDIPEGYSVSREKKERFSLILESASTNQTSMYLCASSLGQGYYEQYFGPGTRLTVT.

V gene TRBV5-4 combines with J gene TRBJ1-1, with unresolved D. The CDR3 runs 14 residues. Trimming left V 2 bases short and J 1 base short, with 9 bases between. Germline CDR1 reads SGHNT; CDR2 reads YYREEE (reference sequence). The CDR3 loop is CASSFKGGNTEAFF. Here the CDR3 DNA reads TGTGCCAGCAGCTTTAAGGGAGGGAACACTGAAGCTTTCTTT.

The gene calls are TRBV6-5 and TRBJ2-3; D is uncertain. CDR3 length: 14 residues. Germline V CDR1 and CDR2: MNHEY, SVGAGI. The V end lost 2 bases, the J end lost 3 bases, and 9 bases lay between the germline ends. This chain's CDR3 is CASSYGQITDTQYF. For the CDR3, the DNA is TGTGCCAGCAGTTACGGGCAGATTACAGATACGCAGTATTTT.

The V call is TRBV30, the J call TRBJ1-5; possible D gene TRBD1, 6 bases. Between the trimmed V and J ends, which lost 3 bases and 6 bases, there was a span of 12 bases. There are 13 residues in the CDR3. Germline V gene lookup returns CDR1 GTSNPN and CDR2 SVGIG (reference sequence). The CDR3 here is CAWRGRGLQPQHF. The CDR3 region has the DNA TGTGCCTGGAGGGGCAGGGGTCTTCAGCCCCAGCATTTT.

This chain joins TRBV10-3 and TRBJ1-2; 7 positions match TRBD1. The CDR3 covers 14 residues. The junction had 6 bases not matched to a gene; V was cut back by 4 bases and J by 4 bases. CDR1 ENHRY and CDR2 SYGVKD come from the germline V gene. CDR3 DNA: TGTGCCATCAGTGTTGACAGGGAGGTCTATGGCTACACCTTC. Its translation: CAISVDREVYGYTF.

The chain has TRBV27 and TRBJ1-1; D remains ambiguous. The CDR3 spans 16 residues. V gave up 3 bases and J gave up 0 bases, with 14 bases separating them. The germline gives CDR1 MNHEY, CDR2 SMNVEV (reference sequence). The CDR3 region is CASSLHHRGMNTEAFF. The CDR3 DNA sequence: TGTGCCAGCAGTTTGCATCACAGAGGGATGAACACTGAAGCTTTCTTT.

The rearrangement uses TRBV2 and TRBJ1-5; 9 nucleotides agree with TRBD1. Unmatched junction bases numbered 15, after V lost 6 bases and J lost 0 bases. This CDR3 spans 19 amino acids. Germline V lookup: CDR1 SNHLY, CDR2 FYNNEI. The CDR3 DNA reads as TGTGCCAGCAGCCATAAGGGGTACAGGGGGCCGGATAGCAATCAGCCCCAGCATTTT. It yields the protein CASSHKGYRGPDSNQPQHF.